These 21 T cell receptor beta chains share one sample of origin, sequenced in a study of blood T cell repertoires in COVID-19. TCRdb's table, derived via immunoSEQ multiplex PCR, lists solely in-frame clones and lacks some. The data contain fewer than 200,000 clones, about four fifths of them singletons. What was sequenced was peripheral blood. Source of these receptors: a woman of 80 years or more with COVID-19, enrolled during active disease.

This chain connects TRBV7-2 to TRBJ1-5, with 7 bases fitting TRBD1. Germline CDR1 is SGHTA and CDR2 is FQGNSA. The J segment lost 0 bases and the V segment lost 5 bases, leaving 7 bases of the junction unmatched. This CDR3 contains 16 residues. Written as DNA, the CDR3 is TGTGCCAGCAGCCCTGACAGGGCGTATAGCAATCAGCCCCAGCATTTT. Protein: CASSPDRAYSNQPQHF.

The genes are TRBV28 and TRBJ1-1, with D possibly matching TRBD1 (5 bases). The CDR3 is 13 amino acids. The germline V and J ends were trimmed by 2 bases and 10 bases, with 14 bases remaining between them. Germline V lookup: CDR1 MDHEN, CDR2 SYDVKM. The CDR3 region is CASSLLFSTGAFF. CDR3 in DNA: TGTGCCAGCAGTTTACTCTTTTCCACAGGAGCTTTCTTT.

The chain uses TRBV29-1 and TRBJ1-2; the D gene is possibly TRBD1 (5 bases). V was pared by 5 bases and J by 4 bases, with 17 bases between. From germline, CDR1 is SQVTM and CDR2 ANQGSEA. This CDR3 comprises 14 residues. Here the CDR3 DNA reads TGCAGCGTTAAATTCCAGGACACTGCCTATGGCTACACCTTC. It translates to CSVKFQDTAYGYTF.

The chain employs TRBV4-1 and TRBJ1-2; 8 positions match TRBD1. CDR1 is MGHRA and CDR2 is YSYEKL in the germline V gene. The CDR3 loop spans 12 amino acids. V trimming: 6 bases; J trimming: 4 bases; junction bases outside the gene matches: 1. In nucleotides, the CDR3 is TGCGCCAGCAGTGGACAGGGCTATGGCTACACCTTC. Amino acid sequence: CASSGQGYGYTF.

The chain is built from TRBV2 and TRBJ2-7; D possibly corresponds to TRBD1 (5 bases). Trimming shortened V by 3 bases and J by 2 bases, and 11 bases separated the two germline ends. The CDR3 covers 14 residues. Per germline, CDR1 SNHLY and CDR2 FYNNEI. CDR3 DNA: TGTGCCAGCAGTGATAGACAGCCGCCCTACGAGCAGTACTTC. As protein: CASSDRQPPYEQYF.

Written as DNA, the CDR3 is TGCGCCAGCAGCGCGTGGACAGGGGACTCACCCCTCCACTTT. This translates into CASSAWTGDSPLHF. V gene TRBV4-1 combines with J gene TRBJ1-6; 9 bases map to TRBD1. The CDR3 sequence is 14 residues long. V shed 5 bases, J shed 10 bases, and the junction held 6 bases outside the gene matches. The germline gives CDR1 MGHRA, CDR2 YSYEKL.

The table lists this clone with many counts. The V gene is TRBV9, the J gene TRBJ2-3; D is undetermined. V shed 1 base and J shed 1 base, with 4 bases lying between them. This CDR3 is 13 amino acids long. Looked up from germline, CDR1 is SGDLS and CDR2 is YYNGEE. This CDR3 reads CASSVLGTDTQYF. CDR3 nucleotide sequence: TGTGCCAGCAGCGTATTAGGCACAGATACGCAGTATTTT.

The chain uses TRBV2 and TRBJ2-1; TRBD2 matches at 9 bases. The CDR3 contains 13 residues. The germline gives CDR1 SNHLY, CDR2 FYNNEI. V shed 6 bases, J shed 4 bases, and the junction held 1 base outside the gene matches. CDR3 sequence: CASSLAGYNEQFF. CDR3 DNA sequence: TGTGCCAGCAGCCTAGCGGGATACAATGAGCAGTTCTTC.

The chain links TRBV24-1 to TRBJ1-1; D remains ambiguous. Germline V gene sequence: CDR1 KGHDR, CDR2 SFDVKD. The CDR3 length is 15 residues. The V and J ends lost 9 bases and 3 bases respectively, with 19 bases between them. This CDR3 reads CATRRNNGVDTEAFF. The CDR3 DNA follows: TGTGCCACCCGCCGGAACAACGGGGTGGACACTGAAGCTTTCTTT.

This clone has only a few counts. The chain recombines TRBV7-9 with TRBJ2-7; 11 bases match TRBD1. V shed 3 bases and J 3 bases; nucleotides not matched to a gene: 7. This CDR3 region has 16 residues. Germline-derived CDR1 and CDR2 are SEHNR and FQNEAQ (reference sequence). The CDR3 is CASSLTGTGGLYEQYF. The CDR3 region has the DNA TGTGCCAGCAGCTTGACCGGGACAGGGGGGCTCTACGAGCAGTACTTC.

The V gene is TRBV6-2 or TRBV6-3, the J gene TRBJ1-2, with 7 positions matching TRBD1. V dropped 0 bases and J dropped 2; count of bases not matched to a gene: 3. Germline CDR1 reads MNHEY; CDR2 reads SVGEGT. This CDR3 is built from 15 residues. The CDR3 loop is CASSYSRGGNYGYTF. CDR3 sequence (DNA): TGTGCCAGCAGTTACTCGAGAGGGGGCAACTATGGCTACACCTTC.

This clone came up once. V and J are TRBV10-3 and TRBJ2-7, with TRBD2 matching 8 bases. CDR1 and CDR2 from the germline V gene are ENHRY and SYGVKD. This CDR3 contains 15 residues. V lost 0 bases and J lost 5; bases outside the gene matches: 6. CDR3 region: CAISESWAGGDEQYF. CDR3 sequence (DNA): TGTGCCATCAGTGAGTCTTGGGCGGGGGGCGACGAGCAGTACTTC.

This clone has a handful of counts. The chain links TRBV3-1 (or the pseudogene TRBV3-2) to TRBJ1-4; D remains unclear. The ends were cut back, 4 bases at V and 7 bases at J, with 4 bases in the middle. The CDR3 totals 11 residues. Germline values: CDR1 LGHDT, CDR2 YNNKEL (reference sequence). The CDR3 loop is CASSPGEKLFF. The CDR3 nucleotides read TGTGCCAGCAGCCCCGGTGAAAAACTGTTTTTT.

This chain joins TRBV5-1 and TRBJ1-5, with D hard to call. Trimming left V 4 bases short and J 7 bases short, with 18 bases between. Germline CDR1 is SGHRS and CDR2 is YFSETQ. CDR3 length equals 15 residues. The DNA of the CDR3 is TGCGCCAGCAGCACCGACCCCGGAGGTAGCCAGCCCCAGCATTTT. The encoded protein is CASSTDPGGSQPQHF.

Written as DNA, the CDR3 is TGTGCCAGCAGCTCTGCCGTCTACGTCACGCAGTTCTTC. It encodes CASSSAVYVTQFF. The chain combines TRBV7-2 with TRBJ2-1; D unresolved. CDR3 size: 13 residues. CDR1 and CDR2 (germline): SGHTA, FQGNSA. Trimming took off 4 bases at V and 12 bases at J, with 16 bases between the two ends.

This clone was picked up one time. The J gene is TRBJ2-3, the V gene TRBV18, with D maybe TRBD2 (5 bases). The germline CDR1 and CDR2 sequences are KGHSH and LQKENI. CDR3 length: 15 amino acids. The germline V and J ends were trimmed by 2 bases and 2 bases, with 11 bases remaining between them. CDR3 nucleotides: TGTGCCAGCTCACCAGGAGGAGAGGCCACAGATACGCAGTATTTT. Protein sequence: CASSPGGEATDTQYF.

The chain is built from TRBV11-1 and TRBJ2-2, with a tentative D call TRBD2 (7 bases). Germline CDR1 SGHAT, CDR2 FQDESV (reference sequence). The CDR3 contains 16 residues. Deletions cut 8 bases from V and 1 base from J, with 17 bases between. CDR3 nucleotide sequence: TGTGCCAGCTCTCCGCGGGGGCGATGGAACACCGGGGAGCTGTTTTTT. This encodes CASSPRGRWNTGELFF.

The gene calls are TRBV10-3 and TRBJ2-2; possible D gene TRBD2, 6 bases. V lost 2 bases and J 6 bases, leaving 13 bases between the germline ends. Looked up from germline, CDR1 is ENHRY and CDR2 is SYGVKD. The CDR3 length is 15 residues. CDR3 in amino acids: CAISETLGGSGELFF. The CDR3 DNA sequence: TGTGCCATCAGTGAGACTTTGGGGGGATCCGGGGAGCTGTTTTTT.

This clone was seen a handful of times. This chain joins TRBV10-3 and TRBJ1-1; TRBD1 is a possible D gene (6 bases). This CDR3 is built from 13 residues. Germline V CDR1 and CDR2: ENHRY, SYGVKD. V lost 6 bases and J 1 base, leaving 9 bases between the germline ends. The CDR3 loop reads CAIRQTGNTEAFF. The CDR3 coding sequence is TGTGCCATCAGACAGACAGGGAACACTGAAGCTTTCTTT.

The gene calls are TRBV7-9 and TRBJ1-4; 8 bases are shared with TRBD1. Looked up from germline, CDR1 is SEHNR and CDR2 is FQNEAQ (reference sequence). The trim removed 0 bases at V and 2 bases at J, leaving 11 bases unmatched. The CDR3 loop spans 19 amino acids. DNA for the CDR3: TGTGCCAGCAGCTTAGCCCGGGGGGCAGGGGGCGGCACTAATGAAAAACTGTTTTTT. Amino acid sequence: CASSLARGAGGGTNEKLFF.

The J gene is TRBJ1-1, the V gene TRBV10-3; D is ambiguous. The CDR3 has 13 amino acids. Looked up from germline, CDR1 is ENHRY and CDR2 is SYGVKD. The V end was cut by 4 bases, the J end by 2 bases, with 8 bases between. The CDR3 loop is CAISVVSNTEAFF. CDR3 DNA sequence: TGTGCCATCAGTGTCGTATCTAACACTGAAGCTTTCTTT.